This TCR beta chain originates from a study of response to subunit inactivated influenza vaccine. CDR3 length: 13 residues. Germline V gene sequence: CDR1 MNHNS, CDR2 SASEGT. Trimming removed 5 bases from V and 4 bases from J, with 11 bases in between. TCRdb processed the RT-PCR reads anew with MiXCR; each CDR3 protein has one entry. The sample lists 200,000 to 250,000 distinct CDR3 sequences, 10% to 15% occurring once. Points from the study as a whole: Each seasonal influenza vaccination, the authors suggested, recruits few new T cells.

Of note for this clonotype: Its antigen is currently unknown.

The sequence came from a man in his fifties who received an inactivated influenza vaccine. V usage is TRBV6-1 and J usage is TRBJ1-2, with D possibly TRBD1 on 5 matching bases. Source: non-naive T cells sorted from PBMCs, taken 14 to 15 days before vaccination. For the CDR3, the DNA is TGTGCCAGCAGTCCGACAGACCCCTATGGCTACACCTTC. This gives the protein CASSPTDPYGYTF.